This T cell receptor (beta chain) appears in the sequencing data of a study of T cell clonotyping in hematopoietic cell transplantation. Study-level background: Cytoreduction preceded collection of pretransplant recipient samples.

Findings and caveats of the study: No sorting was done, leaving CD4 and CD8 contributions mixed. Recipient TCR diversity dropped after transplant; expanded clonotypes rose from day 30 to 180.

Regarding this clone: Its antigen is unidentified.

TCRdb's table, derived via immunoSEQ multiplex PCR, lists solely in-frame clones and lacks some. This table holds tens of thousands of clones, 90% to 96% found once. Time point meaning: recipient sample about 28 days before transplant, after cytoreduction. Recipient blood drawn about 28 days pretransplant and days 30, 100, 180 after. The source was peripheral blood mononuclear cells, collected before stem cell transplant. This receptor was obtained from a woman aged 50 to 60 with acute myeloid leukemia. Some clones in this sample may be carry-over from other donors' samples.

The CDR3 here is CASSKSWAGNQPQHF. DNA for the CDR3: TGTGCCAGCAGCAAATCGTGGGCAGGCAATCAGCCCCAGCATTTT. The J gene is TRBJ1-5, the V gene TRBV21-1; TRBD1 is the table's D call and was not checked against the DNA. TRBV21-1 is annotated as a pseudogene. The CDR3 loop spans 15 amino acids.